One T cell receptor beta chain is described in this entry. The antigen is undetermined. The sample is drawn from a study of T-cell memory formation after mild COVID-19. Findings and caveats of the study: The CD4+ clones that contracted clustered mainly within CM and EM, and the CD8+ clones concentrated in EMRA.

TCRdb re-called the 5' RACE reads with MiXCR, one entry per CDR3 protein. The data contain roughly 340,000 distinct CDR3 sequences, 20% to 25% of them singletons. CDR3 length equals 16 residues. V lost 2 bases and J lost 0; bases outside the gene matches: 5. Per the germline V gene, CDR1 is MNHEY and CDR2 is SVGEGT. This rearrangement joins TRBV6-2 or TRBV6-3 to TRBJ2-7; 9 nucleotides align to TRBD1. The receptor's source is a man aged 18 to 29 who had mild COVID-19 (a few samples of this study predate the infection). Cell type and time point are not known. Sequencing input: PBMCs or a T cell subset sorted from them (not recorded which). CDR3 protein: CASSYVTGGISYEQYF. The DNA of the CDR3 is TGTGCCAGCAGTTACGTCACAGGGGGCATCTCCTACGAGCAGTACTTC.